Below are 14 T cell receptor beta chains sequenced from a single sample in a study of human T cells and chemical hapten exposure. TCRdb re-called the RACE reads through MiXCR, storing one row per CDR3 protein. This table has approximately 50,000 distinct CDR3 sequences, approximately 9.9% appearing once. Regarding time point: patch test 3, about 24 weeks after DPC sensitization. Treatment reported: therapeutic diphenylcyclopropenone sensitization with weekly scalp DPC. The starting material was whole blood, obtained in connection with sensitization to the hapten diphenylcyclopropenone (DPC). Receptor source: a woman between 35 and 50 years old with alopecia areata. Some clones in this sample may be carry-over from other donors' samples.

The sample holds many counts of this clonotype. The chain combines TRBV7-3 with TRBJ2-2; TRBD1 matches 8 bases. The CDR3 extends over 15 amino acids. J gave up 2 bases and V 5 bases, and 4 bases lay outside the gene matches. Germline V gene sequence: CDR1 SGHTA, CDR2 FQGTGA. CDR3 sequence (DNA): TGTGCCAGCAGCCCGGACAGGGTTAACACCGGGGAGCTGTTTTTT. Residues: CASSPDRVNTGELFF. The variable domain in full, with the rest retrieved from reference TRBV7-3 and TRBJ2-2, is GAGVSQTPSNKVTEKGKYVELRCDPISGHTALYWYRQSLGQGPEFLIYFQGTGAADDSGLPNDRFFAVRPEGSVSTLKIQRTERGDSAVYLCASSPDRVNTGELFFGEGSRLTVL.

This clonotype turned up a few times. CDR3 amino acids: CASSQKNTEAFF. The DNA for the CDR3 is TGTGCCAGCAGCCAGAAGAACACTGAAGCTTTCTTT. This chain connects TRBV11-3 to TRBJ1-1; D not resolved. V lost 5 bases, J lost 1 base, and 5 bases lay in between. The CDR3 is 12 residues long. Germline values: CDR1 SGHNT, CDR2 YENEEA. Full variable domain (remainder filled in from reference TRBV11-3 and TRBJ1-1): EAGVVQSPRYKIIEKKQPVAFWCNPISGHNTLYWYLQNLGQGPELLIRYENEEAVDDSQLPKDRFSAERLKGVDSTLKIQPAELGDSAVYLCASSQKNTEAFFGQGTRLTVV.

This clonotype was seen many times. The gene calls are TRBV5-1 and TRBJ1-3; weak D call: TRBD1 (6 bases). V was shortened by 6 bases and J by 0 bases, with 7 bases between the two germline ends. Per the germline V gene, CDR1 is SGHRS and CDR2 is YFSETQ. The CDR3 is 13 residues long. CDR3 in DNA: TGCGCCAGCATGGACAGCTCTGGAAACACCATATATTTT. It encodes CASMDSSGNTIYF.

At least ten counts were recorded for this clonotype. CDR3 DNA sequence: TGCAGCGTGGCAGCTAACACTGAAGCTTTCTTT. It codes for CSVAANTEAFF. This chain uses TRBV29-1 with TRBJ1-1; D is unclear. The germline gives CDR1 SQVTM, CDR2 ANQGSEA. CDR3 length: 11 residues. Trimming cost V 6 bases and J 2 bases, with 7 bases left between them.

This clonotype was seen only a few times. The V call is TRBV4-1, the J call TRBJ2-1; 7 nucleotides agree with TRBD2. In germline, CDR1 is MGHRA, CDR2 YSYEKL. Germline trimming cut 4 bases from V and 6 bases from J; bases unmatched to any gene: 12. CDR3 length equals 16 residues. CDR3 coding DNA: TGCGCCAGCAGCCCAATAGCGGGCCCCGAGGCCAATGAGCAGTTCTTC. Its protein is CASSPIAGPEANEQFF.

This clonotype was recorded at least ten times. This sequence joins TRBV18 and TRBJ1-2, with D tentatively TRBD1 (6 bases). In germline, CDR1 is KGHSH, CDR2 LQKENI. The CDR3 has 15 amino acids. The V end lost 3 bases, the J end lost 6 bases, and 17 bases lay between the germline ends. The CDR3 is CASSPRQEQVDGYTF. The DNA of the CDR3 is TGTGCCAGCTCACCTCGACAGGAGCAGGTTGATGGCTACACCTTC.

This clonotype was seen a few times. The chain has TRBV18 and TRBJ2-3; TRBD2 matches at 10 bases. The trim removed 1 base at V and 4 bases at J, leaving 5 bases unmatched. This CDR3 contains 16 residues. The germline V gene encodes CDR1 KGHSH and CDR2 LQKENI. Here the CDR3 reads CASSPLAGGTADTQYF. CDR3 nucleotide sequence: TGTGCCAGCTCACCACTAGCGGGGGGAACGGCAGATACGCAGTATTTT.

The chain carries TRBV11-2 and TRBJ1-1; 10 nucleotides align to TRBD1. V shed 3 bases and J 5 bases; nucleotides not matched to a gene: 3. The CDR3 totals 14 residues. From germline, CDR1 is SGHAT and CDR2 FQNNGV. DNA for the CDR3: TGTGCCAGCAGCTTGGACAGGGGGTTTACTGAAGCTTTCTTT. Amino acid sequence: CASSLDRGFTEAFF.

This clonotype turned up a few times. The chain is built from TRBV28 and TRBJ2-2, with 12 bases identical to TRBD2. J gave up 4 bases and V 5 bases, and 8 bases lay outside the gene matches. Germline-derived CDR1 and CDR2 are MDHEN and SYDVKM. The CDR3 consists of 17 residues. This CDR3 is CASSPQGLAGFTGELFF. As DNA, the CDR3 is TGTGCCAGCAGTCCCCAGGGACTAGCGGGCTTCACCGGGGAGCTGTTTTTT.

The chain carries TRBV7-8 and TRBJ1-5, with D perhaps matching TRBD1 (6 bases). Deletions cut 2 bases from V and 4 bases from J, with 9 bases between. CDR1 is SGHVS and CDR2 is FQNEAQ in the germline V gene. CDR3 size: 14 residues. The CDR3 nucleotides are TGTGCCAGCAGCTTAATAGGGGGGAATCAGCCCCAGCATTTT. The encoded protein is CASSLIGGNQPQHF.

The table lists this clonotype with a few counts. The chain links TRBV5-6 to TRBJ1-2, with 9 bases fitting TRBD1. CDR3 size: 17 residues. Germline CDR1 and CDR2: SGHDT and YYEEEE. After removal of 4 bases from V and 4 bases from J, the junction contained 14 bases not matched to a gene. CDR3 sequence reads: CASSRTGQGVSLYGYTF. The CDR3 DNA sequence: TGTGCCAGCAGCCGTACGGGACAGGGCGTGTCCCTCTATGGCTACACCTTC. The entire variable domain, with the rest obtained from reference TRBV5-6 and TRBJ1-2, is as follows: DAGVTQSPTHLIKTRGQQVTLRCSPKSGHDTVSWYQQALGQGPQFIFQYYEEEERQRGNFPDRFSGHQFPNYSSELNVNALLLGDSALYLCASSRTGQGVSLYGYTFGSGTRLTVV.

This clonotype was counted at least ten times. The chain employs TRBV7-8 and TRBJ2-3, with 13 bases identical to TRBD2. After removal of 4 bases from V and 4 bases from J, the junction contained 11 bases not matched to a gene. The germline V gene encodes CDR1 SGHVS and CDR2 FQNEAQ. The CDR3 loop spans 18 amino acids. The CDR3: CASSYGTSGDTPADTQYF. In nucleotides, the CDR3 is TGTGCCAGCAGCTACGGGACTAGCGGGGACACGCCCGCAGATACGCAGTATTTT. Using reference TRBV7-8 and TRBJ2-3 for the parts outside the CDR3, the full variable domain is GAGVSQSPRYKVAKRGQDVALRCDPISGHVSLFWYQQALGQGPEFLTYFQNEAQLDKSGLPSDRFFAERPEGSVSTLKIQRTQQEDSAVYLCASSYGTSGDTPADTQYFGPGTRLTVL.

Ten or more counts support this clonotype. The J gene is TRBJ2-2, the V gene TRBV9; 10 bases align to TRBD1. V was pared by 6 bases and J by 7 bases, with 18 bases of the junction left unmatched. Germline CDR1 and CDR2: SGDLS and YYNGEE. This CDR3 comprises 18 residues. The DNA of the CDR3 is TGTGCCAGCACCTATAAACCGGGACAGGGGTCTTCCGGCGGGGAGCTGTTTTTT. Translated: CASTYKPGQGSSGGELFF.

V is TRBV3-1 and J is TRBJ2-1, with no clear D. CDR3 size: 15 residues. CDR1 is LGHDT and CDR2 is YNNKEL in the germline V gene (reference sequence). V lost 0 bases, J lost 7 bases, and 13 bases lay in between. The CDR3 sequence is CASSQETSLGNEQFF. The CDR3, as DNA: TGTGCCAGCAGCCAAGAGACTTCCCTCGGGAATGAGCAGTTCTTC.